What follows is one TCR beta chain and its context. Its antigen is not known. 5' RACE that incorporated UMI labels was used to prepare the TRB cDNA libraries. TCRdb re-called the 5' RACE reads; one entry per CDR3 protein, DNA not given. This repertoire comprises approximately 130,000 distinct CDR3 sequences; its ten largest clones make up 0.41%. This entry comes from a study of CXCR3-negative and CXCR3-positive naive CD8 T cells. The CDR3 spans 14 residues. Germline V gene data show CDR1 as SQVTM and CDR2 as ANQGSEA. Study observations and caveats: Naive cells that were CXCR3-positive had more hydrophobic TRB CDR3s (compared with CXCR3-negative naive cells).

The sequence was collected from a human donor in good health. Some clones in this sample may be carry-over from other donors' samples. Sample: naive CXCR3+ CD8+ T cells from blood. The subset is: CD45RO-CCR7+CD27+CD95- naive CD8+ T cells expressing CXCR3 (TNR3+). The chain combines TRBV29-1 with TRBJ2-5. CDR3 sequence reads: CSVVVGSSGETQYF.